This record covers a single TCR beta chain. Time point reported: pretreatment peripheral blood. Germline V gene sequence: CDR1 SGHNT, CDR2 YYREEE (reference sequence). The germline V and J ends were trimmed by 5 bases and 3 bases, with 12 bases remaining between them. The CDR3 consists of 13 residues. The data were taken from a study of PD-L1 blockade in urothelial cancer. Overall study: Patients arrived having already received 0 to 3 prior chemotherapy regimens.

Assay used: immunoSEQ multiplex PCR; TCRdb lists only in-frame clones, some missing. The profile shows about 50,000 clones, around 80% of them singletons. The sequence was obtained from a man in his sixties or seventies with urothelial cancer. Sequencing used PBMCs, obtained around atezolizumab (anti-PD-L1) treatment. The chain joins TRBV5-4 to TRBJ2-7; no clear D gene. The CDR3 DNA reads TGTGCCAGCAGTAGTGACTTAAACTACGAGCAGTACTTC. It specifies CASSSDLNYEQYF.